Described below is a single TCR beta chain sequence and its context. The sample comes from a study of blood T cell repertoires in COVID-19. The junction had 13 bases not matched to a gene; V was cut back by 4 bases and J by 13 bases. The CDR3 is 16 amino acids. Germline lookup yields CDR1 SEHNR and CDR2 FQNEAQ (reference sequence). Cohorts were assigned according to the clinical history that participants reported. Sequenced by immunoSEQ multiplex PCR; TCRdb stores in-frame clones only, minus some. Of a few hundred thousand clones in the sample, roughly nine tenths were seen once. Material: PBMCs or T cells enriched from blood (not recorded which). This clonotype originated in a woman aged 25 to 39 who had recovered from COVID-19. This chain joins TRBV7-9 and TRBJ1-6; 10 bases agree with TRBD1. The CDR3 DNA is TGTGCCAGCAGCTCCAGCGTGGGGACAGGGGACGTCCCCCTCCACTTT. Translated: CASSSSVGTGDVPLHF.